The entry below describes one T cell receptor (beta chain). The antigen is not known. This sample was taken from a study of T cells expressing NK-cell markers. Study information: In the group of eight sequenced donors, seven were HCMV-seropositive and one was seronegative.

Study results and limitations: Five or six donors showed dominant NKG2C+ clonotypes comprising roughly 1.0-7.0% of their CD8+ T cells. Whether expanded NKG2C+ T cell clones were HCMV-specific remained unclear.

CDR3 size: 17 residues. The germline CDR1 and CDR2 sequences are LGHNA and YNFKEQ. The authors made TCR beta cDNA libraries by 5'RACE template switching. This switching added a universal primer site and UMIs. One entry per CDR3 protein, without DNA, is what TCRdb gives after re-calling the 5' RACE reads. The table lists some 340,000 distinct CDR3 sequences. The material sequenced was blood T cells: a sorted CD56 or NKG2C T cell subset, CD4+ or CD8+ T cells, or bulk PBMC T cells (not recorded which). The chain couples TRBV4-2 to TRBJ2-1; TCRdb names TRBD2, which stays unverified in the absence of DNA. The receptor's source is a man aged 18-70 years in good health. The CDR3 loop is CASSQAWTSGTYNEQFF.